This entry lists 14 T cell receptor beta chains sequenced from one sample in a study of T-cell reconstitution after alpha-beta-depleted transplantation in children (dated by TCRdb to 2016 to 2018). The treatment or condition label corresponds to: allogeneic hematopoietic cell transplantation with graft depleted of TCRalphabeta T cells and CD19 B cells. Libraries were built with PCR. Sequencing instrument: Illumina HiSeq 2500. TCR libraries were prepared with molecular barcoding, using unique molecular identifiers to normalize TCRbeta repertoire quantification. TCRdb reworked the public reads: Q25 trimming with fastp, MiXCR clone assembly, productive beta chains retained. Rows matching on CDR3 protein sequence are summarized as one entry with the most common DNA and genes. For this sample there are about 510,000 distinct CDR3 sequences; about an eighth appear just once. The biggest ten clones account for 14% of the sample.

This specimen was PBMCs, mostly from graft donor cells, taken 180 days after TCRalphabeta/CD19-depleted stem cell transplant. The origin of the receptors is a female patient aged 2-9 years who had a stem cell transplant for aplastic anemia, so the T cells may come from the graft donor.

The J gene is TRBJ2-7, the V gene TRBV5-1; D call uncertain. The CDR3 has 13 amino acids. V was pared by 4 bases and J by 5 bases, with 13 bases between. Germline CDR1 and CDR2: SGHRS and YFSETQ. The CDR3 DNA reads as TGCGCCAGCAGCCCCGTCGGTGGGGACGAGCAGTACTTC. Amino acids: CASSPVGGDEQYF. Supplemented by reference TRBV5-1 and TRBJ2-7, the full variable domain reads KAGVTQTPRYLIKTRGQQVTLSCSPISGHRSVSWYQQTPGQGLQFLFEYFSETQRNKGNFPGRFSGRQFSNSRSEMNVSTLELGDSALYLCASSPVGGDEQYFGPGTRLTVT.

This chain connects TRBV7-8 to TRBJ2-2, with 8 bases that match TRBD1. V dropped 5 bases and J dropped 3; count of bases not matched to a gene: 11. Germline-derived CDR1 and CDR2 are SGHVS and FQNEAQ. The CDR3 contains 17 residues. Written as DNA, the CDR3 is TGTGCCAGCAGCCAACTAGGACAGGGCCTCGACACCGGGGAGCTGTTTTTT. This gives the protein CASSQLGQGLDTGELFF.

This clonotype appeared a few times. The chain combines TRBV29-1 with TRBJ1-2, with TRBD1 matching over 7 bases. Germline trimming cut 6 bases from V and 2 bases from J; bases unmatched to any gene: 15. The CDR3 is 16 residues long. Germline lookup yields CDR1 SQVTM and CDR2 ANQGSEA. CDR3 nucleotide sequence: TGCAGCGTCCCTAGCCCTGACAGGGTCGGGAACTATGGCTACACCTTC. Translation: CSVPSPDRVGNYGYTF.

This clonotype was counted ten times or more. The chain couples TRBV3-1 to TRBJ2-7; 11 bases map to TRBD2. CDR1 is LGHDT and CDR2 is YNNKEL in the germline V gene (reference sequence). The CDR3 runs to 16 residues. Trimming removed 4 bases from V and 4 bases from J; junction bases left unmatched: 9. CDR3 bases: TGTGCCAGCAGCCGCGCCGGGACTAGCGGAGCTTACGAGCAGTACGTC. Its protein is CASSRAGTSGAYEQYV.

The chain is built from TRBV20-1 and TRBJ2-1; D is possibly TRBD2 (6 bases). V gave up 0 bases and J gave up 14 bases, with 17 bases separating them. The germline V gene has CDR1 DFQATT and CDR2 SNEGSKA (reference sequence). The CDR3 sequence is 13 residues long. The CDR3 DNA follows: TGCAGTGCTAGAGAGGGAGGTATTCGCTGGGAGTTCTTC. Protein sequence: CSAREGGIRWEFF.

This clonotype was observed many times. This sequence joins TRBV28 and TRBJ1-2; D is possibly TRBD1 (6 bases). CDR1 and CDR2 from the germline V gene are MDHEN and SYDVKM. This CDR3 spans 15 amino acids. Trimming took 4 bases from V and 4 from J, leaving 16 bases between them. The CDR3 DNA is TGTGCCAGCAGTTCCCGGTGGGGGGGCAGCTATGGCTACACCTTC. Residues: CASSSRWGGSYGYTF.

This clonotype was recorded many times. The chain is built from TRBV5-1 and TRBJ2-1, with 9 nucleotides matching TRBD2. The germline gives CDR1 SGHRS, CDR2 YFSETQ. V lost 0 bases, J lost 8 bases, and 9 bases stayed unmatched. CDR3 length equals 16 residues. CDR3 loop: CASSLVATSGLHEQFF. The CDR3 coding sequence is TGCGCCAGCAGCTTGGTTGCGACTAGCGGCCTGCATGAGCAGTTCTTC.

This chain links TRBV11-3 with TRBJ1-1, with 7 bases fitting TRBD1. Germline V gives CDR1 SGHNT, CDR2 YENEEA. The CDR3 runs 17 residues. The V gene end was trimmed by 3 bases and the J gene end by 5 bases; junction bases not matched to a gene: 15. In nucleotides, the CDR3 is TGTGCCAGCAGCTTGGGGGGGGCAGGGGGATCGAAGACTGAAGCTTTCTTT. Its protein is CASSLGGAGGSKTEAFF.

There are a few counts of this clonotype. This chain joins TRBV28 and TRBJ1-2, with D uncertain. In germline, CDR1 is MDHEN, CDR2 SYDVKM. Trimming cost V 6 bases and J 2 bases, with 7 bases left between them. The CDR3 totals 12 residues. As DNA, the CDR3 is TGTGCCAGCAGGGATCAGAACTATGGCTACACCTTC. It translates to CASRDQNYGYTF.

The V gene is TRBV11-2, the J gene TRBJ2-1; 7 bases align to TRBD1. V trimming: 6 bases; J trimming: 3 bases; junction bases outside the gene matches: 5. The CDR3 runs 14 residues. Germline V gene sequence: CDR1 SGHAT, CDR2 FQNNGV. As DNA, the CDR3 is TGTGCCAGCAGTCGACAGGGAAACTACAATGAGCAGTTCTTC. It translates to CASSRQGNYNEQFF.

This clonotype has only a few counts. V usage is TRBV28 and J usage is TRBJ1-5, with 8 bases lining up with TRBD1. CDR3 length: 14 residues. Germline trimming cut 6 bases from V and 5 bases from J; bases unmatched to any gene: 6. Germline CDR1 is MDHEN and CDR2 is SYDVKM. This CDR3 is CASRAAGGHQPQHF. DNA for the CDR3: TGTGCCAGCAGGGCTGCAGGGGGCCATCAGCCCCAGCATTTT.

This clonotype appeared a few times. The V and J genes are TRBV12-3 or TRBV12-4 and TRBJ2-3; 13 bases are shared with TRBD2. J gave up 4 bases and V 4 bases, and 5 bases lay outside the gene matches. CDR3 length: 16 amino acids. This chain's CDR3 is CASSSRTSGSPDTQYF. DNA for the CDR3: TGTGCCAGCAGTTCAAGGACTAGCGGGAGCCCAGATACGCAGTATTTT.

This clonotype was seen repeatedly, ten times or more. This chain connects TRBV20-1 to TRBJ2-5; possibly TRBD1 for D (6 bases). Germline CDR1 DFQATT, CDR2 SNEGSKA (reference sequence). The CDR3 has 14 amino acids. Trimming removed 0 bases at V and 5 bases at J, with 13 bases between. This CDR3 is CSAREGTPRETQYF. For the CDR3, the DNA is TGCAGTGCTAGAGAGGGGACACCGAGGGAGACCCAGTACTTC.

Only a few counts were recorded for this clonotype. The chain combines TRBV6-1 with TRBJ1-5; D unclear. Germline values: CDR1 MNHNS, CDR2 SASEGT. The CDR3 length is 13 residues. Trimming pared 6 bases from V and 6 bases from J, leaving 12 bases between. CDR3 residues: CASSRLAGQPQHF. CDR3 nucleotides: TGTGCCAGCAGCAGGCTTGCAGGTCAGCCCCAGCATTTT.